Following are 10 T cell receptor beta chains from one sample sequenced in a study of response to subunit inactivated influenza vaccine. One entry per CDR3 protein results from TCRdb running MiXCR on the RT-PCR reads. There are fewer than 400,000 distinct CDR3 sequences in the sample; 21% occur only once, and 10% to 13% lies in the top ten. The source was PBMCs from blood, collected about 20 months after vaccination. Receptors originate from a man aged 50-75 years who received an inactivated influenza vaccine.

This clonotype was detected many times. The J gene is TRBJ1-2, the V gene TRBV6-5, with 8 positions matching TRBD1. The CDR3 is made up of 15 amino acids. V trimming: 0 bases; J trimming: 6 bases; junction bases outside the gene matches: 6. Germline V gene data show CDR1 as MNHEY and CDR2 as SVGAGI. The CDR3 DNA sequence: TGTGCCAGCAGTTACTCGTCAGGGGGCCTCAATGGCTACACCTTC. Translated: CASSYSSGGLNGYTF.

The chain links TRBV24-1 to TRBJ1-1; possible D gene TRBD1, 5 bases. The ends were cut back, 6 bases at V and 4 bases at J, with 8 bases in the middle. The CDR3 runs 12 residues. The germline V gene encodes CDR1 KGHDR and CDR2 SFDVKD. The DNA for the CDR3 is TGTGCCACCAGTCGCGGGGGCACTGAAGCTTTCTTT. Its translation is CATSRGGTEAFF.

This clonotype was counted a few times. V and J are TRBV11-3 and TRBJ2-1; 11 bases line up with TRBD2. Germline lookup yields CDR1 SGHNT and CDR2 YENEEA. The CDR3 totals 15 residues. Trimming took 3 bases from V and 7 from J; bases not matched to a gene: 5. The CDR3: CASSFTSGSENEQFF. In DNA, the CDR3 is TGTGCCAGCAGCTTTACTAGCGGGAGTGAAAATGAGCAGTTCTTC.

This clonotype was detected a few times. This sequence joins TRBV20-1 and TRBJ2-5; D may be TRBD1 (5 bases). With 6 bases removed from V and 2 bases from J, the gap between germline ends came to 13 bases. Germline V gene sequence: CDR1 DFQATT, CDR2 SNEGSKA (reference sequence). This CDR3 spans 13 amino acids. The CDR3 nucleotides read TGCAGTGCGTCTAGACAGAATCAAGAGACCCAGTACTTC. Its protein product is CSASRQNQETQYF.

CDR3 bases: TGCGCCAGCAGCCCGGGACTAGCGGTGACCGGGGAGCTGTTTTTT. Encoded protein: CASSPGLAVTGELFF. This chain joins TRBV5-1 and TRBJ2-2; 11 bases line up with TRBD2. V was pared by 4 bases and J by 5 bases, with 4 bases of the junction left unmatched. Per the germline V gene, CDR1 is SGHRS and CDR2 is YFSETQ. There are 15 residues in the CDR3.

This rearrangement joins TRBV20-1 to TRBJ2-7, with TRBD1 identical over 8 bases. Germline CDR1 DFQATT, CDR2 SNEGSKA (reference sequence). CDR3 length: 11 amino acids. The CDR3 coding sequence is TGCGGGGCCGGGACAGGCTACGAGCAGTACTTC. This codes for CGAGTGYEQYF.

The chain couples TRBV4-2 to TRBJ1-6, with 7 bases fitting TRBD1. Germline CDR1 LGHNA, CDR2 YNFKEQ. Trimming cost V 2 bases and J 0 bases; bases outside gene matches: 4. The CDR3 is 17 amino acids. The CDR3 region has the DNA TGTGCCAGCAGCCAACGACAGGGAAGCTCCTATAATTCACCCCTCCACTTT. Amino acid sequence: CASSQRQGSSYNSPLHF.

About this clonotype: One end of the junction varies from germline; a read error may be responsible. This chain joins TRBV28 and TRBJ1-6; TRBD1 might be the D (5 bases). CDR1 is MDHEN and CDR2 is SYDVKM in the germline V gene. The CDR3 is 14 amino acids. DNA for the CDR3: TGTGCCAGCAGTTCTCCAGGGTACAATTCCCCCCTCCACTTT. Its protein is CASSSPGYNSPLHF.

This clonotype has at least ten counts. This chain connects TRBV29-1 to TRBJ1-1, with D unresolved. The CDR3 runs 13 residues. Germline V gives CDR1 SQVTM, CDR2 ANQGSEA. Between the trimmed V and J ends, which lost 1 base and 0 bases, there was a span of 6 bases. CDR3 in amino acids: CSVEGRMNTEAFF. CDR3 coding DNA: TGCAGCGTTGAAGGAAGGATGAACACTGAAGCTTTCTTT.

This clonotype has a handful of counts. The rearrangement uses TRBV6-2 or TRBV6-3 and TRBJ2-2; no clear D gene. The V gene's germline CDR1 is MNHEY and CDR2 SVGEGT. Trimming removed 6 bases from V and 8 bases from J, with 13 bases in between. This CDR3 spans 13 amino acids. CDR3 nucleotide sequence: TGTGCCAGCAGGGACCAGCGCATAGGGGAGCTGTTTTTT. Amino acids: CASRDQRIGELFF.